Listed here are 20 T cell receptor beta chains from one sample, sequenced in a study of T cell responses to AZD1222 COVID-19 vaccine. Libraries were prepared by immunoSEQ multiplex PCR; TCRdb keeps only in-frame clonotypes and omits some of them. The sample contains about 150,000 clones, approximately 89% of which appear only once. The sequencing used peripheral blood, collected 28 days after the second AZD1222 dose. The receptors here all came from an adult who received the AZD1222 COVID-19 vaccine.

V is TRBV4-3 and J is TRBJ2-3; 8 nucleotides align to TRBD2. V was clipped by 2 bases and J by 6 bases; unmatched bases: 7. The CDR3 runs to 15 residues. Germline assignment: CDR1 LGHNA and CDR2 YSLEER. CDR3 region: CASSQQRERDDTQYF. The CDR3 DNA reads as TGCGCCAGCAGCCAACAGCGGGAGAGGGATGATACGCAGTATTTT.

J is TRBJ2-3 and V is TRBV7-9, with 7 positions matching TRBD1. The CDR3 loop spans 15 amino acids. With 5 bases clipped from V and 8 bases from J, the junction kept 13 bases outside the gene matches. The germline V gene encodes CDR1 SEHNR and CDR2 FQNEAQ (reference sequence). The DNA for the CDR3 is TGTGCCAGCAGCCCAAAGACAGGGACCGGGGTTACGCAGTATTTT. Translated, it gives CASSPKTGTGVTQYF.

The genes are TRBV4-1 and TRBJ2-2; the match to TRBD1 covers 8 bases. The CDR3 runs to 16 residues. CDR1 and CDR2 (germline): MGHRA, YSYEKL. Trimming cost V 4 bases and J 6 bases; bases outside gene matches: 10. The CDR3 region is CASSPRTGSVAGELFF. DNA of the CDR3: TGCGCCAGCAGCCCCCGGACAGGGTCGGTGGCCGGGGAGCTGTTTTTT.

This chain uses TRBV13 with TRBJ2-7, with TRBD2 matching over 12 bases. Germline V lookup: CDR1 PRHDT, CDR2 FYEKMQ (reference sequence). The trim removed 4 bases at V and 3 bases at J, leaving 7 bases unmatched. This CDR3 spans 16 amino acids. In DNA form, the CDR3 reads TGTGCCAGCAGCTCGTCCCTAGCGGGAGGGGTCTACGAGCAGTACTTC. It specifies CASSSSLAGGVYEQYF.

The chain uses TRBV18 and TRBJ1-5; no clear D. Trimming pared 5 bases from V and 1 base from J, leaving 6 bases between. This CDR3 spans 13 amino acids. Germline CDR1 reads KGHSH; CDR2 reads LQKENI. DNA of the CDR3: TGTGCCAGCTCAGCGGACAGCAATCAGCCCCAGCATTTT. Amino acids: CASSADSNQPQHF.

The gene calls are TRBV6-2 or TRBV6-3 and TRBJ1-5; 7 positions agree with TRBD1. Germline V gene sequence: CDR1 MNHEY, CDR2 SVGEGT. This CDR3 has 14 amino acids. J lost 4 bases, V lost 4 bases, and 4 bases had no gene match. CDR3 sequence: CASSSTGVNQPQHF. CDR3 bases: TGTGCCAGCAGTTCCACAGGGGTTAATCAGCCCCAGCATTTT.

The chain is built from TRBV19 and TRBJ1-1; TRBD1 aligns across 10 bases. Germline loops: CDR1 LNHDA, CDR2 SQIVND (reference sequence). Trimming removed 2 bases from V and 8 bases from J; junction bases left unmatched: 14. There are 17 residues in the CDR3. The CDR3 sequence: CASSITLRQGAFPEAFF. The CDR3 DNA reads as TGTGCCAGTAGTATAACCCTCAGACAGGGGGCTTTCCCCGAAGCTTTCTTT. The whole variable domain, remainder taken from reference TRBV19 and TRBJ1-1, is DGGITQSPKYLFRKEGQNVTLSCEQNLNHDAMYWYRQDPGQGLRLIYYSQIVNDFQKGDIAEGYSVSREKKESFPLTVTSAQKNPTAFYLCASSITLRQGAFPEAFFGQGTRLTVV.

The chain uses TRBV11-2 and TRBJ1-4; tentatively, D is TRBD1 (6 bases). Trimming cost V 1 base and J 5 bases, with 17 bases left between them. The germline V gene encodes CDR1 SGHAT and CDR2 FQNNGV. The CDR3 extends over 17 amino acids. CDR3 sequence: CASSLGGLGQPNEKLFF. The DNA for the CDR3 is TGTGCCAGCAGCTTAGGGGGCCTCGGACAGCCGAATGAAAAACTGTTTTTT.

V usage is TRBV6-2 or TRBV6-3 and J usage is TRBJ2-4; 8 bases agree with TRBD1. The germline V gene encodes CDR1 MNHEY and CDR2 SVGEGT. There are 18 residues in the CDR3. J gave up 1 base and V 2 bases, and 10 bases lay outside the gene matches. In DNA form, the CDR3 reads TGTGCCAGCAGTTACGGGACAGGTGCCCATGGGGCCAAAAACATTCAGTACTTC. Its protein product is CASSYGTGAHGAKNIQYF.

The rearrangement uses TRBV7-2 and TRBJ2-3, with a weak D call TRBD1 (5 bases). CDR3 length: 16 residues. CDR1 is SGHTA, CDR2 FQGNSA, per germline. Trimming removed 5 bases from V and 1 base from J, with 16 bases in between. The CDR3 region is CASSPQAPRGTDTQYF. Here the CDR3 DNA reads TGTGCCAGCAGCCCCCAGGCGCCCAGGGGCACAGATACGCAGTATTTT.

The chain carries TRBV7-9 and TRBJ2-1; 8 nucleotides match TRBD2. Germline assignment: CDR1 SEHNR and CDR2 FQNEAQ (reference sequence). This CDR3 has 18 amino acids. The trim removed 3 bases at V and 4 bases at J, leaving 14 bases unmatched. The CDR3 spells CASSFPLGLREVYNEQFF. In DNA, the CDR3 is TGTGCCAGCAGCTTCCCCCTCGGTTTGCGGGAGGTATACAATGAGCAGTTCTTC.

The chain carries TRBV27 and TRBJ1-2, with 12 bases aligning to TRBD1. J gave up 7 bases and V 2 bases, and 5 bases lay outside the gene matches. This CDR3 contains 15 residues. The germline V gene encodes CDR1 MNHEY and CDR2 SMNVEV (reference sequence). Here the CDR3 reads CASSLTGQGAGGYTF. The CDR3 DNA reads TGTGCCAGCAGTTTAACGGGACAGGGGGCAGGTGGCTACACCTTC.

The rearrangement uses TRBV19 and TRBJ1-6; 8 bases map to TRBD1. Germline CDR1 and CDR2: LNHDA and SQIVND (reference sequence). The CDR3 has 13 residues. V trimming: 9 bases; J trimming: 7 bases; junction bases outside the gene matches: 5. The CDR3 region has the DNA TGTGCCAGCACCCGGGACAGGAATTCACCCCTCCACTTT. It translates to CASTRDRNSPLHF.

V and J are TRBV30 and TRBJ2-7; tentatively, D is TRBD1 (6 bases). CDR1 and CDR2 from the germline V gene are GTSNPN and SVGIG (reference sequence). Between the trimmed V and J ends, which lost 4 bases and 7 bases, there was a span of 17 bases. CDR3 size: 13 residues. Here the CDR3 reads CAWNAWTAAEQYF. CDR3 bases: TGTGCCTGGAACGCCTGGACAGCCGCAGAGCAGTACTTC.

This clone has a single count. V gene TRBV11-2 combines with J gene TRBJ2-1; 8 bases fit TRBD2. The CDR3 has 15 amino acids. In germline, CDR1 is SGHAT, CDR2 FQNNGV. Trimming at V came to 5 bases and at J to 6 bases, leaving 9 bases not matched to a gene. The CDR3 loop is CASSLSGSWGNEQFF. The CDR3 DNA reads TGTGCCAGCAGCCTAAGCGGGAGTTGGGGCAATGAGCAGTTCTTC.

The chain has TRBV29-1 and TRBJ2-7, with D maybe TRBD2 (5 bases). The CDR3 sequence is 12 residues long. Germline lookup yields CDR1 SQVTM and CDR2 ANQGSEA. V was pared by 4 bases and J by 5 bases, with 12 bases between. CDR3 loop: CSVALQEDEQYF. CDR3 nucleotide sequence: TGCAGCGTTGCTTTGCAGGAGGACGAGCAGTACTTC.

The V call is TRBV2, the J call TRBJ2-3; 10 nucleotides align to TRBD2. The CDR3 has 14 amino acids. Germline CDR1 SNHLY, CDR2 FYNNEI. After removal of 6 bases from V and 4 bases from J, the junction contained 4 bases not matched to a gene. The CDR3 sequence: CASRSSGRSDTQYF. Here the CDR3 DNA reads TGTGCCAGCAGGTCTAGCGGGAGATCAGATACGCAGTATTTT.

The rearrangement uses TRBV2 and TRBJ2-6; D remains unclear. The CDR3 runs to 19 residues. The V gene lost 3 bases and the J gene lost 0 bases, with 18 bases spanning the gap. Germline values: CDR1 SNHLY, CDR2 FYNNEI. CDR3 residues: CASSDPLILGYSGANVLTF. The CDR3 coding sequence is TGTGCCAGCAGTGACCCTCTTATTCTGGGGTACTCTGGGGCCAACGTCCTGACTTTC.

The chain employs TRBV12-3 or TRBV12-4 and TRBJ2-1; D uncertain. The length of the CDR3 is 13 residues. Deletions cut 7 bases from V and 5 bases from J, with 12 bases between. CDR3 in amino acids: CASTPDPDNEQFF. For the CDR3, the DNA is TGTGCCAGCACCCCTGACCCTGACAATGAGCAGTTCTTC.

The V gene is TRBV27, the J gene TRBJ1-1; D gene unclear. Trimming removed 0 bases from V and 1 base from J, with 9 bases in between. CDR1 is MNHEY and CDR2 is SMNVEV in the germline V gene (reference sequence). The CDR3 covers 15 residues. In DNA form, the CDR3 reads TGTGCCAGCAGTTTATCGGGCGCGGGGAACACTGAAGCTTTCTTT. The encoded protein is CASSLSGAGNTEAFF.